This T cell receptor (beta chain) is from a study of post-analysis software for immune sequencing data. General study findings and limits: When compared against controls, multiple sclerosis patients showed significantly lower normalized Chao1 diversity. Patients carried roughly 5 TRBV segments more frequently than controls did, and TRBV5-6, TRBV5-1 and TRBV20-1 were among them.

Unique molecular identifiers tagged the TCR beta cDNA libraries. TCRdb ran MiXCR on the PCR reads and lists one entry per CDR3 protein. This table has about half a million distinct CDR3 sequences, 30% to 40% appearing once. Regarding this clonotype: What it binds is unknown.

Per the germline V gene, CDR1 is MNHEY and CDR2 is SMNVEV (reference sequence). The V end was cut by 2 bases, the J end by 4 bases, with 19 bases between. The CDR3 has 17 amino acids. The chain recombines TRBV27 with TRBJ2-3; the D is unclear. The TCR sequence derives from a girl aged 2 to 17 with multiple sclerosis. The sequenced material came from blood. The DNA of the CDR3 is TGTGCCAGCAGTTTAGAAGGCCGATTGATAAGACCAGATACGCAGTATTTT. Protein sequence: CASSLEGRLIRPDTQYF.